The rows below give T cell receptor beta chains drawn from one sample of a study of CD8 T cells in Susac syndrome. TCRdb reprocessed the immunoSEQ multiplex PCR reads with MiXCR, giving one entry per CDR3 protein. The sample carries about 120,000 distinct CDR3 sequences, less than 95% recorded once. The sequenced sample was CD4+ T cells from PBMCs. The receptors shown here come from a human donor with multiple sclerosis. The conserved cysteine and the conserved F or W are not part of the CDR3 here.

j_gene | len | v_gene | CDR3aa
TRBJ1-5 | 12 | TRBV12-3/TRBV12-4 | ASSFPGVNQPQH
TRBJ2-3 | 13 | TRBV25-1 | ASSGGGTGANTQY
TRBJ2-3 | 14 | TRBV9 | ASSPNGQGWTDTQY
TRBJ2-7 | 12 | TRBV6-1 | ASIPGQRTYEQY
TRBJ1-3 | 13 | TRBV29-1 | SVEGTAPSGNTIY
TRBJ2-5 | 12 | TRBV5-1 | ASSLGAGQETQY
TRBJ2-7 | 13 | TRBV27 | ASSLNGMVDYEQY
TRBJ2-6 | 14 | TRBV12-3/TRBV12-4 | ATSTGAIAGANVLT
TRBJ2-1 | 12 | TRBV20-1 | SAHLPSSYNEQF
TRBJ2-3 | 14 | TRBV5-1 | ASIDGGTIQTDTQY
TRBJ2-7 | 14 | TRBV6-1 | ASHPSSGGGSYEQY
TRBJ1-4 | 13 | TRBV19 | ASSRQLATNEKLF
TRBJ2-7 | 11 | TRBV12-3/TRBV12-4 | ASSPRQLYEQY
TRBJ2-7 | 13 | TRBV27 | ASSFGGPRSYEQY
TRBJ2-6 | 12 | TRBV3-1 | ASSGLWGANVLT
TRBJ1-6 | 18 | TRBV12-3/TRBV12-4 | ASSNQGGTPYRPYNSPLH
TRBJ1-5 | 12 | TRBV7-9 | ASSPDRDNQPQH
TRBJ2-6 | 16 | TRBV4-3 | ASSGRGEGAQGANVLT
TRBJ1-3 | 13 | TRBV4-1 | ASSLTDRIENTIY
TRBJ1-1 | 13 | TRBV18 | ASSPGSLGNTEAF
TRBJ1-1 | 11 | TRBV5-1 | ASSFGQHTEAF
TRBJ2-1 | 12 | TRBV18 | ASFRTSGRNEQF
TRBJ1-1 | 14 | TRBV29-1 | SVEGLGLLVNTEAF
TRBJ1-2 | 12 | TRBV14 | ASTPTGGTYGYT
TRBJ2-2 | 16 | TRBV19 | ASRVRSGGASNTGELF
TRBJ2-1 | 12 | TRBV7-9 | ASSLQGAVNEQF
TRBJ2-2 | 13 | TRBV5-1 | ASSPVVTDTGELF
TRBJ2-1 | 13 | TRBV4-1 | ASSPDRDRYNEQF
TRBJ2-2 | 13 | TRBV11-2 | ASSLSRSGTGELF
TRBJ1-6 | 13 | TRBV5-1 | ASSPGLSPNSPLH
TRBJ1-1 | 11 | TRBV28 | ASSLSKVTEAF
TRBJ1-1 | 10 | TRBV2 | ASSESPTEAF
TRBJ2-6 | 11 | TRBV5-1 | ASYIGGANVLT
TRBJ2-2 | 13 | TRBV9 | ASSVRDTNTGELF
TRBJ1-5 | 12 | TRBV5-1 | ASSFGTIDQPQH
TRBJ1-2 | 12 | TRBV9 | ASSVSTGSRGYT
TRBJ2-4 | 11 | TRBV12-3/TRBV12-4 | ASSLIEGNIQY